A selection of T cell receptor beta chains follows, all from one sample in a study of T cell responses to AZD1222 COVID-19 vaccine. Clones were sequenced by immunoSEQ multiplex PCR, and TCRdb holds only the in-frame ones, with some missing. The sample shows fewer than 200,000 clones, over 85% of them seen only once. The sequencing here drew on peripheral blood, taken on day 0 of AZD1222 vaccination. Receptors originate from an adult in good health. The CDR3 runs from the conserved cysteine through the conserved F or W. A D gene is named only where the DNA matches it firmly. The size of a clone is reported for some rows only, either as once, few or many, or as a class for expanded clones.

V gene,D gene,J gene,clone size,CDR3 protein,CDR3 DNA
TRBV15,TRBD1,TRBJ1-6,-,CATSSNPGQRQSPLHF,TGTGCCACCAGCAGCAATCCGGGACAGCGTCAATCACCCCTCCACTTT
TRBV5-5,TRBD1,TRBJ1-2,few,CASSLGQGRARF,TGTGCCAGCAGCTTGGGACAGGGGCGCGCTCGATTC
TRBV7-8,-,TRBJ1-5,-,CASSSRGRNSNQPQHF,TGTGCCAGCAGCTCCCGCGGCAGAAATAGCAATCAGCCCCAGCATTTT
TRBV7-2,-,TRBJ2-7,once,CASSPRTVREQYF,TGTGCCAGCAGCCCCCGGACAGTCCGGGAGCAGTACTTC
TRBV6-1,TRBD1,TRBJ1-2,-,CASSDDNRGGYGYTF,TGTGCCAGCAGTGACGATAACAGGGGTGGCTATGGCTACACCTTC
TRBV6-5,-,TRBJ1-4,-,CASSYGLGKGEKLFF,TGTGCCAGCAGTTACGGTCTGGGGAAGGGTGAAAAACTGTTTTTT
TRBV7-8,-,TRBJ1-2,-,CASSPVAGGGLKDYGYTF,TGTGCCAGCAGCCCAGTGGCTGGTGGGGGATTGAAGGACTATGGCTACACCTTC
TRBV7-9,-,TRBJ1-5,-,CASSFGGENQPQHF,TGTGCCAGCAGCTTTGGCGGGGAAAATCAGCCCCAGCATTTT
TRBV3-1/TRBV3-2,-,TRBJ1-5,-,CASSPLGSVEPQHF,TGTGCCAGCAGCCCCCTCGGTTCCGTGGAGCCCCAGCATTTT
TRBV13,TRBD2,TRBJ2-7,-,CASSLGLAGVSLYEQYF,TGTGCCAGCAGCTTGGGACTAGCGGGAGTGTCGTTATACGAGCAGTACTTC
TRBV6-6,-,TRBJ2-7,few,CASSYEGVSEQYF,TGTGCCAGCAGTTACGAGGGAGTGAGCGAGCAGTACTTC
TRBV4-2,TRBD2,TRBJ2-7,-,CASSQEWGTGSAGLAETYEQYF,TGTGCCAGCAGCCAAGAATGGGGGACAGGCTCGGCCGGACTAGCGGAAACCTACGAGCAGTACTTC
TRBV29-1,-,TRBJ2-7,-,CSVELAPHSYEQYF,TGCAGCGTTGAGCTAGCTCCCCACTCCTACGAGCAGTACTTC
TRBV5-8,-,TRBJ1-2,-,CASSLLGNPGGYTF,TGTGCCAGCAGCCTGTTAGGGAACCCGGGGGGCTACACCTTC
TRBV28,-,TRBJ2-1,-,CASSLSGESVYNEQFF,TGTGCCAGCAGTTTGTCGGGGGAAAGCGTCTACAATGAGCAGTTCTTC
TRBV2,-,TRBJ2-1,-,CASRQGSYRGFF,TGTGCCAGCAGACAAGGCAGCTATAGGGGGTTCTTC
TRBV18,TRBD1,TRBJ2-1,-,CASSQWDRVGNEQFF,TGTGCCAGCTCACAATGGGACAGGGTAGGCAATGAGCAGTTCTTC
TRBV6-5,-,TRBJ1-3,once,CASSYGPSGNTIYF,TGTGCCAGCAGTTACGGTCCCTCTGGAAACACCATATATTTT
TRBV5-6,-,TRBJ1-1,-,CASSFSTRHGGIEAFF,TGTGCCAGCAGCTTTTCTACGAGACACGGCGGGATTGAAGCTTTCTTT
TRBV9,-,TRBJ1-1,-,CASRLDLGKEEAFF,TGTGCCAGCAGGCTAGACTTGGGGAAGGAGGAAGCTTTCTTT
TRBV2,-,TRBJ1-1,-,CASRTGREAFF,TGTGCCAGCAGAACAGGGAGAGAAGCTTTCTTT
TRBV5-1,-,TRBJ2-7,-,CASSSGQGQYEQYF,TGCGCCAGCAGCTCCGGGCAGGGGCAATACGAGCAGTACTTC
TRBV4-1,TRBD2,TRBJ2-1,-,CASSHTRTSGSNEQFF,TGCGCCAGCAGCCATACCAGGACTAGCGGGAGCAATGAGCAGTTCTTC
TRBV29-1,-,TRBJ2-1,-,CSVEESGSGDNEQFF,TGCAGCGTTGAAGAGAGCGGGTCCGGGGACAATGAGCAGTTCTTC
TRBV6-5,-,TRBJ2-1,-,CASSYSPKLAKEQFF,TGTGCCAGCAGTTACTCCCCAAAACTAGCTAAGGAGCAGTTCTTC
TRBV2,-,TRBJ1-2,-,CASSEDVSSNYGYTF,TGTGCCAGCAGTGAAGACGTCAGTTCTAACTATGGCTACACCTTC
TRBV7-9,-,TRBJ1-2,-,CASSFRVDGYTF,TGTGCCAGCAGCTTCCGGGTTGATGGCTACACCTTC
TRBV2,-,TRBJ1-1,-,CASSRPENTEAFF,TGTGCCAGCAGCCGCCCTGAGAACACTGAAGCTTTCTTT
TRBV19,-,TRBJ1-1,-,CASRNTGTEAFF,TGTGCCAGTAGGAACACCGGGACTGAAGCTTTCTTT
TRBV19,-,TRBJ1-6,-,CASTHGGGFNSPLHF,TGTGCCAGTACTCACGGGGGGGGTTTTAATTCACCCCTCCACTTT
TRBV25-1,TRBD2,TRBJ2-3,-,CASSDEAGLSTDTQYF,TGTGCCAGCAGTGATGAAGCGGGGCTTAGCACAGATACGCAGTATTTT
TRBV10-3,-,TRBJ2-2,-,CASRLAETNTGELFF,TGTGCCAGCCGTCTCGCGGAGACGAACACCGGGGAGCTGTTTTTT
TRBV29-1,TRBD2,TRBJ2-3,-,CSEGAGNTDTQYF,TGCAGCGAAGGAGCGGGAAACACAGATACGCAGTATTTT
TRBV6-4,TRBD2,TRBJ2-1,-,CASSDSSGVNNEQFF,TGTGCCAGCAGTGATTCTAGCGGGGTCAACAATGAGCAGTTCTTC
TRBV6-1,TRBD1,TRBJ2-3,-,CASSEGQGADTQYF,TGTGCCAGCAGTGAGGGACAGGGGGCAGATACGCAGTATTTT
TRBV5-1,TRBD2,TRBJ2-3,-,CASSPGLAGGTDTQYF,TGCGCCAGCAGCCCCGGACTAGCGGGGGGCACAGATACGCAGTATTTT
TRBV5-4,-,TRBJ2-7,-,CASSQQMGPRGEQYF,TGTGCCAGCAGCCAACAAATGGGACCCAGGGGCGAGCAGTACTTC
TRBV7-6,-,TRBJ1-3,-,CASSLVGRNSGNTIYF,TGTGCCAGCAGCTTAGTGGGCAGAAACTCTGGAAACACCATATATTTT
TRBV3-1/TRBV3-2,-,TRBJ2-5,-,CASSQVEAGRGQETQYF,TGTGCCAGCAGCCAAGTGGAGGCGGGAAGGGGGCAAGAGACCCAGTACTTC
TRBV3-1/TRBV3-2,TRBD1,TRBJ1-4,-,CASSVTGINEKLFF,TGTGCCAGCAGCGTGACAGGGATTAATGAAAAACTGTTTTTT
TRBV18,-,TRBJ2-1,-,CASSPRAELYNEQFF,TGTGCCAGCTCACCACGAGCGGAATTGTACAATGAGCAGTTCTTC
TRBV5-1,-,TRBJ1-2,-,CASSLDRETMYGYTF,TGCGCCAGCAGCTTGGACAGGGAGACTATGTATGGCTACACCTTC
TRBV18,-,TRBJ1-5,-,CASSQWDRILNQPQHF,TGTGCCAGCTCACAGTGGGACCGTATTCTCAATCAGCCCCAGCATTTT
TRBV5-1,TRBD2,TRBJ2-3,-,CASSYGAGGPGDTQYF,TGCGCCAGCAGCTACGGGGCGGGAGGGCCTGGAGATACGCAGTATTTT
TRBV2,TRBD2,TRBJ2-2,-,CARRAGPGTGELFF,TGTGCCCGAAGAGCGGGACCGGGAACCGGGGAGCTGTTTTTT
TRBV18,-,TRBJ1-5,-,CASSPDRNQPQHF,TGTGCCAGCTCACCAGACAGGAATCAGCCCCAGCATTTT
TRBV7-2,-,TRBJ2-7,-,CASSFFTGSEQYF,TGTGCCAGCAGCTTTTTCACAGGGAGTGAGCAGTACTTC
TRBV3-1/TRBV3-2,TRBD2,TRBJ2-7,-,CASSQGREGRSSYEQYF,TGTGCCAGCAGCCAAGGGCGGGAGGGCCGGAGCTCCTACGAGCAGTACTTC
TRBV5-1,TRBD1,TRBJ2-7,-,CASSSGTGTYEQYF,TGCGCCAGCAGCAGCGGGACAGGGACGTACGAGCAGTACTTC
TRBV12-3/TRBV12-4,-,TRBJ1-5,-,CASSLLERQPQHF,TGTGCCAGCAGTTTGTTAGAAAGGCAGCCCCAGCATTTT
TRBV3-1/TRBV3-2,-,TRBJ2-5,-,CASSQAGRETQYF,TGTGCCAGCAGCCAAGCGGGGAGGGAGACCCAGTACTTC
TRBV5-1,TRBD1,TRBJ1-4,-,CASSLGTGDEKLFF,TGCGCCAGCAGCTTGGGGACAGGGGACGAAAAACTGTTTTTT
TRBV13,TRBD2,TRBJ2-7,-,CASSISGRSEQYF,TGTGCCAGCAGTATTAGCGGGAGAAGCGAGCAGTACTTC
TRBV12-3/TRBV12-4,-,TRBJ1-6,-,CASSLQGPLLHF,TGTGCCAGCAGTTTGCAGGGCCCATTGCTCCACTTT
TRBV6-6,-,TRBJ1-2,-,CASRGTAEAFGGYTF,TGTGCCAGCAGGGGGACGGCAGAGGCCTTTGGTGGTTACACCTTC
TRBV19,-,TRBJ1-2,once,CASSIEGDRNYGYTF,TGTGCCAGTAGTATAGAGGGGGACCGAAACTATGGCTACACCTTC
TRBV19,TRBD1,TRBJ1-1,-,CASSIGQGVMNTEAFF,TGTGCCAGTAGTATAGGACAGGGGGTCATGAACACTGAAGCTTTCTTT
TRBV5-1,-,TRBJ1-4,-,CASSLAGYNEKLFF,TGCGCCAGCAGCTTGGCCGGTTATAATGAAAAACTGTTTTTT
TRBV5-1,-,TRBJ1-3,-,CASSLVGYGNTIYF,TGCGCCAGCAGCTTGGTCGGTTACGGAAACACCATATATTTT
TRBV7-9,TRBD1,TRBJ1-4,-,CASSLGVAGTEGEKLFF,TGTGCCAGCAGCTTAGGCGTAGCCGGGACAGAGGGAGAAAAACTGTTTTTT